The 15 T cell receptor beta chains given below trace back to one sample, sequenced in a study of T cell responses to AZD1222 COVID-19 vaccine. TCRdb's copy holds only in-frame clones and misses some; the assay was immunoSEQ multiplex PCR. This sample has about 17,000 clones; around four fifths occur once, and the top ten carry approximately 15%. This specimen consisted of peripheral blood, obtained 28 days after the second AZD1222 dose. Source of these receptors: an adult who received the AZD1222 COVID-19 vaccine.

The V call is TRBV6-1, the J call TRBJ2-7, with D maybe TRBD1 (6 bases). V was trimmed by 1 base and J by 2 bases, leaving 9 bases between them. The V gene's germline CDR1 is MNHNS and CDR2 SASEGT. CDR3 length: 14 amino acids. For the CDR3, the DNA is TGTGCCAGCAGTGAAGGGGGGCTGCCCTACGAGCAGTACTTC. Translation gives CASSEGGLPYEQYF.

The rearrangement uses TRBV4-3 and TRBJ2-3; D is unclear. Germline CDR1 LGHNA, CDR2 YSLEER. Between the trimmed V and J ends, which lost 0 bases and 3 bases, there was a span of 10 bases. The CDR3 spans 15 residues. This chain's CDR3 is CASSQDRVRTDTQYF. The CDR3, as DNA: TGCGCCAGCAGCCAAGATAGGGTCAGGACAGATACGCAGTATTTT.

The chain is built from TRBV19 and TRBJ1-5; 9 bases match TRBD1. Per the germline V gene, CDR1 is LNHDA and CDR2 is SQIVND (reference sequence). V dropped 5 bases and J dropped 10; count of bases not matched to a gene: 9. The CDR3 extends over 14 amino acids. The CDR3 protein is CASSPRQGEGPQHF. For the CDR3, the DNA is TGTGCCAGTAGTCCCCGACAGGGGGAGGGACCCCAGCATTTT.

The rearrangement uses TRBV2 and TRBJ2-5; 12 bases agree with TRBD2. V was pared by 5 bases and J by 1 base, with 5 bases of the junction left unmatched. There are 16 residues in the CDR3. In germline, CDR1 is SNHLY, CDR2 FYNNEI. The CDR3 DNA is TGTGCCAGCAGTTCTCCGGGACTAGCGGGCCAAGAGACCCAGTACTTC. As protein: CASSSPGLAGQETQYF.

This chain links TRBV5-1 with TRBJ2-2; 7 bases agree with TRBD2. CDR1 is SGHRS, CDR2 YFSETQ, per germline. The length of the CDR3 is 16 residues. Unmatched junction bases numbered 9, after V lost 4 bases and J lost 3 bases. This chain's CDR3 is CASSHGLDAHTGELFF. CDR3 bases: TGCGCCAGCAGCCACGGACTAGACGCCCACACCGGGGAGCTGTTTTTT.

The chain employs TRBV28 and TRBJ1-4; the D gene is possibly TRBD1 (6 bases). V gave up 8 bases and J gave up 4 bases, with 11 bases separating them. CDR3 length: 13 residues. The germline V gene has CDR1 MDHEN and CDR2 SYDVKM. CDR3 sequence: CASGQNNNEKLFF. For the CDR3, the DNA is TGTGCCAGCGGACAGAACAATAATGAAAAACTGTTTTTT.

By proportion, this clone is medium-sized. The chain recombines TRBV9 with TRBJ1-6; no clear D gene. Looked up from germline, CDR1 is SGDLS and CDR2 is YYNGEE. Trimming pared 1 base from V and 5 bases from J, leaving 4 bases between. CDR3 size: 13 residues. In DNA, the CDR3 is TGTGCCAGCAGCGTATCCCATAATTCACCCCTCCACTTT. It translates to CASSVSHNSPLHF.

The J gene is TRBJ2-7, the V gene TRBV28; maybe TRBD1 (6 bases). The germline V gene encodes CDR1 MDHEN and CDR2 SYDVKM. V was trimmed by 6 bases and J by 4 bases, leaving 13 bases between them. The CDR3 is made up of 13 amino acids. The DNA of the CDR3 is TGTGCCAGCAGCTCCGGGACACTATACGAGCAGTACTTC. As protein: CASSSGTLYEQYF.

To note about this clone: This is likely a read error, given that the CDR3 carries no conserved phenylalanine or tryptophan at its end. The limits of the CDR3 on the DNA are not certain, so only TCRdb's listed CDR3 is given. The V and J genes are TRBV11-1 and TRBJ1-1; the table calls TRBD1, which could not be checked here. Germline V lookup: CDR1 SGHAT, CDR2 FQDESV (reference sequence). A total of 12 residues make up the CDR3, ends included. The CDR3 here is CASSLEPPRTDS.

V usage is TRBV11-2 and J usage is TRBJ1-1; D unresolved. The CDR3 loop spans 13 amino acids. V was shortened by 6 bases and J by 2 bases, with 10 bases between the two germline ends. Per germline, CDR1 SGHAT and CDR2 FQNNGV. The CDR3 region has the DNA TGTGCCAGCAGTTATCGGGGTAACACTGAAGCTTTCTTT. The encoded protein is CASSYRGNTEAFF.

The chain has TRBV6-2 or TRBV6-3 and TRBJ1-2, with D possibly matching TRBD1 (5 bases). The germline CDR1 and CDR2 sequences are MNHEY and SVGEGT. The CDR3 is 14 residues long. The V end lost 6 bases, the J end lost 5 bases, and 16 bases lay between the germline ends. This chain's CDR3 is CASSPQGSWYGYTF. CDR3 nucleotide sequence: TGTGCCAGCAGCCCTCAGGGATCATGGTATGGCTACACCTTC.

This sequence joins TRBV10-3 and TRBJ2-7; a possible D gene is TRBD1 (5 bases). Germline CDR1 is ENHRY and CDR2 is SYGVKD. V was cut by 4 bases and J by 1 base, with 14 bases left in between. CDR3 length equals 15 residues. CDR3 in amino acids: CAISAGPRSSYEQYF. For the CDR3, the DNA is TGTGCCATCAGTGCAGGGCCTCGATCTTCCTACGAGCAGTACTTC.

This clone was picked up one time. This sequence joins TRBV30 and TRBJ1-4, with no clear D. V lost 5 bases and J 5 bases, leaving 15 bases between the germline ends. The germline V gene encodes CDR1 GTSNPN and CDR2 SVGIG (reference sequence). This CDR3 is 14 amino acids long. The CDR3 sequence: CAWSPLVANEKLFF. The CDR3 DNA is TGTGCCTGGTCCCCCCTGGTGGCAAATGAAAAACTGTTTTTT.

The table lists this clone with a few counts. V gene TRBV5-5 combines with J gene TRBJ1-1, with D possibly matching TRBD1 (6 bases). This CDR3 contains 13 residues. Trimming shortened V by 5 bases and J by 7 bases, and 15 bases separated the two germline ends. CDR1 is SGHKS, CDR2 YYEKEE, per germline (reference sequence). CDR3 region: CASRRTGGFEAFF. The CDR3 bases are TGTGCCAGCAGAAGAACGGGGGGCTTTGAAGCTTTCTTT. The full variable domain, rest sourced from reference TRBV5-5 and TRBJ1-1, is DAGVTQSPTHLIKTRGQQVTLRCSPISGHKSVSWYQQVLGQGPQFIFQYYEKEERGRGNFPDRFSARQFPNYSSELNVNALLLGDSALYLCASRRTGGFEAFFGQGTRLTVV.

This clone was detected only once. The V call is TRBV7-3, the J call TRBJ2-3; unclear D gene. Trimming removed 0 bases from V and 0 bases from J, with 4 bases in between. This CDR3 is 14 amino acids long. The V gene's germline CDR1 is SGHTA and CDR2 FQGTGA. The CDR3 reads CASSLTGSTDTQYF. The CDR3 coding sequence is TGTGCCAGCAGCTTAACCGGGAGCACAGATACGCAGTATTTT.